These 16 T cell receptor beta chains came from one sample sequenced in a study of shared clonotypes between healthy human individuals. Naive CD8 cells lacked CD45RO and underwent positive selection for CCR7, leaving out terminally differentiated effector memory CD45RA+ cells. The method was immunoSEQ multiplex PCR; TCRdb's version includes in-frame clones alone and lacks a portion of them. The table shows about 2.1 million clones, with just over 90% occurring only once. Sequencing input: naive CD8+ T cells from PBMCs. The receptors originated from a man between 18 and 35 years old in good health. Some clones in this sample may be carry-over from other donors' samples.

A single count supports this clone. This chain joins TRBV19 and TRBJ2-7, with D possibly being TRBD2 (6 bases). Trimming left V 3 bases short and J 4 bases short, with 13 bases between. Germline CDR1 reads LNHDA; CDR2 reads SQIVND (reference sequence). There are 14 residues in the CDR3. CDR3 in amino acids: CASSIGAGRYEQYF. In DNA, the CDR3 is TGTGCCAGTAGTATCGGGGCAGGGAGGTACGAGCAGTACTTC. The whole variable domain, remainder taken from reference TRBV19 and TRBJ2-7, is DGGITQSPKYLFRKEGQNVTLSCEQNLNHDAMYWYRQDPGQGLRLIYYSQIVNDFQKGDIAEGYSVSREKKESFPLTVTSAQKNPTAFYLCASSIGAGRYEQYFGPGTRLTVT.

V gene TRBV7-9 combines with J gene TRBJ2-7, with a tentative D call TRBD2 (7 bases). Trimming pared 5 bases from V and 3 bases from J, leaving 17 bases between. The CDR3 is made up of 15 amino acids. Germline V gene sequence: CDR1 SEHNR, CDR2 FQNEAQ (reference sequence). CDR3 residues: CASSVGGAFLYEQYF. In DNA form, the CDR3 reads TGTGCCAGCAGCGTTGGGGGGGCCTTCCTCTACGAGCAGTACTTC.

Notes on this clone: The identical CDR3 is also encoded by other nucleotide sequences in the sample. This chain links TRBV28 with TRBJ1-5; D remains unclear. The length of the CDR3 is 14 residues. CDR1 and CDR2 from the germline V gene are MDHEN and SYDVKM. Trimming removed 3 bases at V and 1 base at J, with 7 bases between. CDR3 coding DNA: TGTGCCAGCAGTTTCTCCGGGAGCAATCAGCCCCAGCATTTT. Residues: CASSFSGSNQPQHF.

For this clone: Other DNA variants within this sample encode the same CDR3. This chain joins TRBV5-1 and TRBJ2-7, with 8 bases that match TRBD1. Germline loops: CDR1 SGHRS, CDR2 YFSETQ. CDR3 size: 13 residues. The trim removed 3 bases at V and 4 bases at J, leaving 3 bases unmatched. CDR3 sequence reads: CASSWTGSYEQYF. CDR3 coding DNA: TGCGCCAGCAGCTGGACAGGGAGTTACGAGCAGTACTTC.

The genes are TRBV5-6 and TRBJ2-7; D remains unclear. Trimming took 1 base from V and 3 from J, leaving 8 bases between them. The CDR3 has 13 residues. From germline, CDR1 is SGHDT and CDR2 YYEEEE. The DNA of the CDR3 is TGTGCCAGCAGCTTGTATAGGTTCTACGAGCAGTACTTC. Translated: CASSLYRFYEQYF.

The gene calls are TRBV25-1 and TRBJ2-2; D not certain. Germline lookup yields CDR1 MGHDK and CDR2 SYGVNS. This CDR3 has 12 amino acids. The V end lost 10 bases, the J end lost 2 bases, and 8 bases lay between the germline ends. CDR3 DNA: TGTGCCACCCTAGATAACACCGGGGAGCTGTTTTTT. It is translated as CATLDNTGELFF.

CDR3 residues: CASSDPLAGGSGEQFF. In DNA, the CDR3 is TGTGCCAGCAGCGACCCACTAGCGGGAGGGTCTGGGGAGCAGTTCTTC. This sequence joins TRBV9 and TRBJ2-1; 13 nucleotides line up with TRBD2. The V segment lost 3 bases and the J segment 10 bases; nucleotides outside the gene matches: 10. Germline CDR1 SGDLS, CDR2 YYNGEE. The length of the CDR3 is 16 residues.

Only a few counts were recorded for this clone. The J gene is TRBJ1-2, the V gene TRBV29-1, with a possible D match to TRBD1 (6 bases). The length of the CDR3 is 13 residues. CDR1 is SQVTM and CDR2 is ANQGSEA in the germline V gene. Trimming took 7 bases from V and 7 from J, leaving 19 bases between them. CDR3 sequence reads: CSALLGGRPGYTF. The CDR3 DNA reads TGCAGCGCCCTTTTGGGGGGGCGCCCTGGCTACACCTTC.

This clone was seen once. The chain couples TRBV9 to TRBJ1-5; D not resolved. Trimming shortened V by 3 bases and J by 3 bases, and 10 bases separated the two germline ends. This CDR3 has 14 amino acids. In germline, CDR1 is SGDLS, CDR2 YYNGEE. CDR3 sequence (DNA): TGTGCCAGCAGCGACGGAGCAAACAATCAGCCCCAGCATTTT. Translated: CASSDGANNQPQHF. Combining the CDR3 with reference TRBV9 and TRBJ1-5 gives the whole variable domain DSGVTQTPKHLITATGQRVTLRCSPRSGDLSVYWYQQSLDQGLQFLIQYYNGEERAKGNILERFSAQQFPDLHSELNLSSLELGDSALYFCASSDGANNQPQHFGDGTRLSIL.

The rearrangement joins TRBV28 to TRBJ1-5; unclear D gene. The CDR3 covers 14 residues. V was cut by 3 bases and J by 4 bases, with 10 bases left in between. Germline V gene sequence: CDR1 MDHEN, CDR2 SYDVKM. The CDR3 reads CASSFRMGNQPQHF. The CDR3 nucleotides are TGTGCCAGCAGTTTCCGGATGGGAAATCAGCCCCAGCATTTT.

Details on this clone: Other DNA sequences in this sample translate to the same CDR3. The chain has TRBV27 and TRBJ1-1; a possible D gene is TRBD1 (5 bases). Per germline, CDR1 MNHEY and CDR2 SMNVEV (reference sequence). Trimming took 6 bases from V and 0 from J, leaving 8 bases between them. The CDR3 length is 13 residues. CDR3 bases: TGTGCCAGCAGGGGACTACTGAACACTGAAGCTTTCTTT. Translation: CASRGLLNTEAFF.

The V and J genes are TRBV28 and TRBJ2-1; D is undetermined. The CDR3 sequence is 17 residues long. Germline V gene sequence: CDR1 MDHEN, CDR2 SYDVKM. Trimming pared 3 bases from V and 0 bases from J, leaving 15 bases between. This CDR3 is CASSFDWRRSSYNEQFF. CDR3 in DNA: TGTGCCAGCAGTTTCGATTGGCGCCGGAGCTCCTACAATGAGCAGTTCTTC.

The rearrangement joins TRBV9 to TRBJ2-1; 8 bases fit TRBD2. From germline, CDR1 is SGDLS and CDR2 YYNGEE. The V gene end was trimmed by 3 bases and the J gene end by 6 bases; junction bases not matched to a gene: 14. The CDR3 totals 17 residues. In nucleotides, the CDR3 is TGTGCCAGCAGCGAGAGGGCGGGTTCTAGCGGGTTCAATGAGCAGTTCTTC. This translates into CASSERAGSSGFNEQFF.

The chain uses TRBV14 and TRBJ1-5, with D maybe TRBD1 (5 bases). Germline lookup yields CDR1 SGHDN and CDR2 FVKESK. CDR3 size: 16 residues. V was clipped by 4 bases and J by 0 bases, with 13 bases between them. CDR3 sequence (DNA): TGTGCCAGCAGCCCGAACGACAGTTATAGCAATCAGCCCCAGCATTTT. Protein product: CASSPNDSYSNQPQHF.

The rearrangement joins TRBV27 to TRBJ2-7; the match to TRBD2 covers 7 bases. V shed 8 bases, J shed 2 bases, and the junction held 12 bases outside the gene matches. The CDR3 loop spans 15 amino acids. Per the germline V gene, CDR1 is MNHEY and CDR2 is SMNVEV (reference sequence). CDR3 residues: CASHGASGMTYEQYF. The CDR3 coding sequence is TGTGCCAGCCATGGTGCTAGCGGAATGACCTACGAGCAGTACTTC.

This clone is a singleton in its sample. The genes are TRBV4-2 and TRBJ2-7; 8 bases match TRBD1. V dropped 1 base and J dropped 3; count of bases not matched to a gene: 5. Per the germline V gene, CDR1 is LGHNA and CDR2 is YNFKEQ. The CDR3 contains 15 residues. The CDR3 here is CASSQGRGQGYEQYF. DNA for the CDR3: TGTGCCAGCAGCCAAGGGCGCGGACAGGGCTACGAGCAGTACTTC.